This TCR beta chain was identified in a study of vaccination effects on CD4 cells after COVID-19. Study context: Antigen-specific CD4+ T cells were expanded (with viral peptide pools) by the ViraFEST assay ahead of sequencing. A few convalescent patients gave samples early and late after vaccination. About 2.1 million PBMC were seeded per well and grown in the presence of 10 IU/ml IL-2 and 8.5 to 10 ug/ml peptides.

For this clone: Its matching antigen is unknown.

Following 10 days of culture, CD4+ T cells were isolated. PCR showed that the person got SARS-CoV-2 infection at some point between March and December 2020. Two doses of either BNT162b2 or mRNA-1273 were given to each participant. Researchers swapped half the medium for IL-2 medium on both days 3 and 7. Produced via immunoSEQ multiplex PCR; TCRdb's table is partial and in-frame only. This sample has around 50,000 clones, with nearly 75% found just once. The ends lost 7 bases at V and 8 bases at J; junction bases unmatched: 8. The germline gives CDR1 MNHEY, CDR2 SVGAGI. This CDR3 region has 13 residues.

This specimen consisted of CD4+ T cells from PBMCs cultured without peptide, obtained after COVID-19 vaccination. The chain is built from TRBV6-5 and TRBJ1-2; 9 bases align to TRBD1. This receptor was obtained from a human donor who had a prior SARS-CoV-2 infection. The chain's CDR3 is CASTRTGELGYTF. The DNA of the CDR3 is TGTGCCAGCACGCGGACAGGGGAGTTAGGCTACACCTTC.